This T cell receptor (beta chain) emerged from a study of neoadjuvant anti-PD-1 for oral cavity cancer. On the study more broadly: Nivolumab at 3 mg/kg was mostly given biweekly, three to four doses, pre-surgery. Around day 43, patients without progression received a fourth nivolumab dose before surgery.

On this clone: Its matching antigen is unknown.

Notes on the study in general: Higher pretreatment blood Treg/Th17 ratios correlated with higher pretreatment blood and lower post-treatment tumor TCRbeta clonality.

Profiling relied on immunoSEQ multiplex PCR, and the TCRdb table lists in-frame clones only, not all of them. The table records approximately 10,000 clones, 75% to 85% of them present only once. CDR1 and CDR2 (germline): PRHDT, FYEKMQ (reference sequence). There are 16 residues in the CDR3. The J segment lost 6 bases and the V segment lost 4 bases, leaving 8 bases of the junction unmatched. Sample time point: after neoadjuvant nivolumab, at surgical resection. This chain joins TRBV13 and TRBJ2-4, with TRBD2 matching 11 bases. The receptor was derived from a person between 35 and 79 years old with oral cavity squamous cell carcinoma. The input for sequencing was PBMCs, taken after nivolumab (anti-PD-1) treatment. DNA of the CDR3: TGTGCCAGCAGCTCCCAACGACTAGCGGGGATAAACATTCAGTACTTC. Its protein is CASSSQRLAGINIQYF.